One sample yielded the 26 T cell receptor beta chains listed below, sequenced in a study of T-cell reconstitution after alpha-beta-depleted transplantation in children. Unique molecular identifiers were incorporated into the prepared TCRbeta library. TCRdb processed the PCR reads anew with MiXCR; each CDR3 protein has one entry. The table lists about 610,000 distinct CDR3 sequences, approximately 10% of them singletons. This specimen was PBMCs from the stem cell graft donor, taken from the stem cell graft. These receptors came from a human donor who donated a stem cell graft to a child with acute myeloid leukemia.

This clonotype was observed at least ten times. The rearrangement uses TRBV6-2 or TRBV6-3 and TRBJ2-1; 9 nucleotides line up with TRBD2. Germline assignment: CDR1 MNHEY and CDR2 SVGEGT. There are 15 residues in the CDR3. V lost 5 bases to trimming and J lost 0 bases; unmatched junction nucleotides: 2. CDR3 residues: CASSLAGPSYNEQFF. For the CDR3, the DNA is TGTGCCAGCAGTCTAGCGGGGCCCTCCTACAATGAGCAGTTCTTC.

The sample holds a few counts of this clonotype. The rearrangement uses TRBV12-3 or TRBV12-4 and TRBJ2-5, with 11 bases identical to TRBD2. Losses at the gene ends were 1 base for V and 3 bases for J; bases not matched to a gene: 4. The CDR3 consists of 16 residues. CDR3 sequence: CASSLGGGLAEETQYF. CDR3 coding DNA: TGTGCCAGCAGTTTAGGAGGGGGACTAGCGGAAGAGACCCAGTACTTC.

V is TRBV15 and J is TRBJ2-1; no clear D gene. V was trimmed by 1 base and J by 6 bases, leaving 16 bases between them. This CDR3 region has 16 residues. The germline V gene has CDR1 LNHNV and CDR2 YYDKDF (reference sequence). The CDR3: CATSRAPRSGPNEQFF. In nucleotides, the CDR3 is TGTGCCACCAGCAGAGCCCCTAGGAGTGGGCCCAATGAGCAGTTCTTC.

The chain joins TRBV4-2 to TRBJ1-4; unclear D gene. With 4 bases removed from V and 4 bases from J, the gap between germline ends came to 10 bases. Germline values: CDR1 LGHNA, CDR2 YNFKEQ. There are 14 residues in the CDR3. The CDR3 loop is CASSPPWGNEKLFF. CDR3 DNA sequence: TGTGCCAGCAGCCCGCCTTGGGGTAATGAAAAACTGTTTTTT.

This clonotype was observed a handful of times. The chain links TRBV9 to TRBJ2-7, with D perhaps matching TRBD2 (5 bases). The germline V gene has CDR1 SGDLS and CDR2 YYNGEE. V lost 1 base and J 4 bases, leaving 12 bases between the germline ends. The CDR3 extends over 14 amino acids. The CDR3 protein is CASSVSDGSYEQYF. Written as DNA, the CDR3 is TGTGCCAGCAGCGTAAGTGATGGGAGTTACGAGCAGTACTTC.

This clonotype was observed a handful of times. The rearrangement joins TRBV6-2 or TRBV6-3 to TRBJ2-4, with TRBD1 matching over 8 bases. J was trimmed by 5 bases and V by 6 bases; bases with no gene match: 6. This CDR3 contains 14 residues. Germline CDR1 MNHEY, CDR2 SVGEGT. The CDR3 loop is CASRDPGQENIQYF. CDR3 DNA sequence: TGTGCCAGCAGAGATCCGGGACAGGAAAACATTCAGTACTTC.

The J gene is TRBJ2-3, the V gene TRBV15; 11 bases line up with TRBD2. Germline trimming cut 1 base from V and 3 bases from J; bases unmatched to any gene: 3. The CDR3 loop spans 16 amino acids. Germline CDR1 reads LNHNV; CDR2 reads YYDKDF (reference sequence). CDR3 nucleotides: TGTGCCACCAGCAGAGGACTAGCGGGACAGACAGATACGCAGTATTTT. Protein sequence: CATSRGLAGQTDTQYF.

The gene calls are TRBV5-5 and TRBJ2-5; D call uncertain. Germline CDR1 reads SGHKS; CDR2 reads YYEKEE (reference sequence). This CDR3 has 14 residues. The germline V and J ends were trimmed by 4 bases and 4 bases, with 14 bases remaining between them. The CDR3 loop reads CASSRDPTPETQYF. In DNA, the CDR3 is TGTGCCAGCAGCCGAGACCCGACTCCAGAGACCCAGTACTTC.

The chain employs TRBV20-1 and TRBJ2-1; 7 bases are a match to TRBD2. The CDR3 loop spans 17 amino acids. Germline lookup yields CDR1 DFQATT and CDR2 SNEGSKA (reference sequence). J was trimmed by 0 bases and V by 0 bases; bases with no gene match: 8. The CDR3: CSARDWGGRSSYNEQFF. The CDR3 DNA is TGCAGTGCTAGAGATTGGGGCGGGAGAAGCTCCTACAATGAGCAGTTCTTC.

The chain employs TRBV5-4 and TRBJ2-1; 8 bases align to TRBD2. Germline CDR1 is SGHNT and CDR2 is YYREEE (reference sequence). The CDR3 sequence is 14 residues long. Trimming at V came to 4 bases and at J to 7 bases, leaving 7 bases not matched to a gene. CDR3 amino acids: CASSPQPGGNEQFF. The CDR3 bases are TGTGCCAGCAGCCCCCAACCGGGGGGGAATGAGCAGTTCTTC. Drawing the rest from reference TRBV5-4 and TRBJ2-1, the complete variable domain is ETGVTQSPTHLIKTRGQQVTLRCSSQSGHNTVSWYQQALGQGPQFIFQYYREEENGRGNFPPRFSGLQFPNYSSELNVNALELDDSALYLCASSPQPGGNEQFFGPGTRLTVL.

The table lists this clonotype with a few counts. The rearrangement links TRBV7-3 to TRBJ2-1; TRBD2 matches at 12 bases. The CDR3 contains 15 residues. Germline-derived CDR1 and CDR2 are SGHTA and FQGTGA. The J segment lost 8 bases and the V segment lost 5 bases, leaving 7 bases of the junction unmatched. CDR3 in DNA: TGTGCCAGCAGCCCACGGACTAGCGGGACCTATGAGCAGTTCTTC. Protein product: CASSPRTSGTYEQFF.

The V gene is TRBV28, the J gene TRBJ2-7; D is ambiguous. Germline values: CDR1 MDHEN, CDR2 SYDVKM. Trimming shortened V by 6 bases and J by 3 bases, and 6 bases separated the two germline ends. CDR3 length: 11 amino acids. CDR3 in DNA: TGTGCCAGCAGGAATTTCTACGAGCAGTACTTC. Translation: CASRNFYEQYF.

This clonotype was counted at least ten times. CDR3 sequence: CASSYSGATDTQYF. The CDR3 DNA reads as TGTGCCAGCAGTTACTCAGGCGCTACAGATACGCAGTATTTT. V usage is TRBV6-2 or TRBV6-3 and J usage is TRBJ2-3; no definite D call. CDR3 size: 14 residues. The germline V gene encodes CDR1 MNHEY and CDR2 SVGEGT. Trimming removed 0 bases at V and 3 bases at J, with 7 bases between.

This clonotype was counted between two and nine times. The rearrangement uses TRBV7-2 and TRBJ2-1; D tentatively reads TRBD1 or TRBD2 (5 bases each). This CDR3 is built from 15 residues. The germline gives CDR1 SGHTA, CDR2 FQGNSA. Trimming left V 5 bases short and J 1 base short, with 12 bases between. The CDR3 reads CASSLGARSYNEQFF. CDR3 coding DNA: TGTGCCAGCAGCCTCGGGGCACGGTCCTACAATGAGCAGTTCTTC.

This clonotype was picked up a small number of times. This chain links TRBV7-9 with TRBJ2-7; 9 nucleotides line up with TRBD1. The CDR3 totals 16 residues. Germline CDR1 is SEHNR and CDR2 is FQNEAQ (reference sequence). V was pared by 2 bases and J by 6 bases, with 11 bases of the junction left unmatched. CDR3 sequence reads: CASSLSPGQGKGEQYF. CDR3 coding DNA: TGTGCCAGCAGCTTATCCCCGGGACAGGGTAAAGGCGAGCAGTACTTC. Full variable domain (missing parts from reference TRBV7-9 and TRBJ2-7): DTGVSQNPRHKITKRGQNVTFRCDPISEHNRLYWYRQTLGQGPEFLTYFQNEAQLEKSRLLSDRFSAERPKGSFSTLEIQRTEQGDSAMYLCASSLSPGQGKGEQYFGPGTRLTVT.

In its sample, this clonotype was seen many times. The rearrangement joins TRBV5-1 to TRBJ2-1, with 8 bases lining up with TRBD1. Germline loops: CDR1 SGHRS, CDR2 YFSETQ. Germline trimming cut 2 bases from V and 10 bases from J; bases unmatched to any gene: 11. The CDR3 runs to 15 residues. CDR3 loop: CASSFLGQDTGEQFF. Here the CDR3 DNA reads TGCGCCAGCAGCTTCCTGGGACAGGATACAGGAGAGCAGTTCTTC.

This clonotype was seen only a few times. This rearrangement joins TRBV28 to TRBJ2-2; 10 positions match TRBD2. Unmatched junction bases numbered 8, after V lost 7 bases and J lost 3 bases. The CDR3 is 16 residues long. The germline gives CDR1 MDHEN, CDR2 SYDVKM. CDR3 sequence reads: CASKASGSADTGELFF. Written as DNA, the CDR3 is TGTGCCAGCAAAGCTAGCGGGAGCGCGGACACCGGGGAGCTGTTTTTT.

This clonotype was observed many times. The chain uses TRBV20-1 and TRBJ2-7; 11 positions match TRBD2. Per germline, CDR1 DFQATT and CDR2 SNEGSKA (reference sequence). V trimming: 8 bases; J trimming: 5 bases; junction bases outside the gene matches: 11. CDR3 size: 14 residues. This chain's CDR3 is CSSTRGTSGHEQYF. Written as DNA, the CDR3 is TGCAGTTCAACACGGGGGACTAGCGGCCACGAGCAGTACTTC.

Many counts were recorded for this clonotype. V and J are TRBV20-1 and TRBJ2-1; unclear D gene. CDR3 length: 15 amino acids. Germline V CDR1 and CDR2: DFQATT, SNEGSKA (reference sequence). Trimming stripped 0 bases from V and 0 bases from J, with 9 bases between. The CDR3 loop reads CSARDSDGSYNEQFF. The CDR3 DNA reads TGCAGTGCTAGAGATAGTGATGGCTCCTACAATGAGCAGTTCTTC.

The CDR3 reads CASSFPQGTGYGYTF. In DNA, the CDR3 is TGTGCCAGCAGTTTCCCGCAGGGGACGGGCTATGGCTACACCTTC. This chain links TRBV28 with TRBJ1-2, with D possibly matching TRBD1 (6 bases). Trimming took off 3 bases at V and 4 bases at J, with 15 bases between the two ends. Per germline, CDR1 MDHEN and CDR2 SYDVKM. The CDR3 is 15 amino acids.

CDR3 bases: TGTGCCAGCAGCTCACTCATCGGACAGGTTTACGAGCAGTACTTC. It yields the protein CASSSLIGQVYEQYF. The V and J genes are TRBV11-2 and TRBJ2-7; 7 bases are a match to TRBD1. CDR1 SGHAT and CDR2 FQNNGV come from the germline V gene. V was pared by 4 bases and J by 4 bases, with 10 bases of the junction left unmatched. The CDR3 is 15 residues long.

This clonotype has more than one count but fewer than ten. The CDR3, as DNA: TGTGCCAGCAGCCCCGAAGGACCCCTAGCGGGAGACACAGATACGCAGTATTTT. Residues: CASSPEGPLAGDTDTQYF. V and J are TRBV7-3 and TRBJ2-3; 10 nucleotides line up with TRBD2. Germline CDR1 and CDR2: SGHTA and FQGTGA. CDR3 length equals 18 residues. The junction had 13 bases not matched to a gene; V was cut back by 5 bases and J by 2 bases.

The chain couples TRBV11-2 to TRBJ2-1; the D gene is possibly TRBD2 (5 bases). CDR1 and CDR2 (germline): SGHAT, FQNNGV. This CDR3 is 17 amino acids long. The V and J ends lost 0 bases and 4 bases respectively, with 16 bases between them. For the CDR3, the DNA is TGTGCCAGCAGCTTAGATTCTGTAGCGCTGTATTACAATGAGCAGTTCTTC. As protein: CASSLDSVALYYNEQFF.

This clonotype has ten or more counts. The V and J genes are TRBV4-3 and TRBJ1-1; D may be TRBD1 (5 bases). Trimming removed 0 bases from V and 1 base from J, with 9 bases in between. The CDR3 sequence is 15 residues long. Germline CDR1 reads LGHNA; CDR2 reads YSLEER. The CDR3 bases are TGCGCCAGCAGCCAAGACCGGGACCCGAACACTGAAGCTTTCTTT. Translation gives CASSQDRDPNTEAFF.

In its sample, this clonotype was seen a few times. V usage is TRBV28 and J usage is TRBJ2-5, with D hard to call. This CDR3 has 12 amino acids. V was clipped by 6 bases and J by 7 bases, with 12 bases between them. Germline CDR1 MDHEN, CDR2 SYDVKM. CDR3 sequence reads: CASSQPSGTQYF. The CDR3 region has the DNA TGTGCCAGCAGCCAGCCTTCGGGGACCCAGTACTTC.

CDR3 loop: CASSRGALETQYF. CDR3 nucleotide sequence: TGTGCCAGCAGTAGGGGGGCCCTGGAGACCCAGTACTTC. This chain uses TRBV6-5 with TRBJ2-5; D assignment may be TRBD1 or TRBD2 (6 bases each). Trimming took off 5 bases at V and 5 bases at J, with 12 bases between the two ends. CDR3 size: 13 residues. The germline CDR1 and CDR2 sequences are MNHEY and SVGAGI.